Following are 5 T cell receptor beta chains from one sample sequenced in a study of T-cell reconstitution after alpha-beta-depleted transplantation in children. TCRbeta library preparation incorporated unique molecular identifiers. MiXCR, run by TCRdb on the PCR reads, gives a single entry per CDR3 protein. The sample holds about 460,000 distinct CDR3 sequences, about an eighth seen once. This specimen consisted of PBMCs, mostly from graft donor cells, obtained 180 days after TCRalphabeta/CD19-depleted stem cell transplant. The receptors stem from a female patient between 2 and 15 years old who had a stem cell transplant for aplastic anemia, so the T cells may come from the graft donor.

This clonotype has a handful of counts. The chain has TRBV20-1 and TRBJ2-3; D is perhaps TRBD1 or TRBD2 (5 bases each). V lost 3 bases and J 6 bases, leaving 13 bases between the germline ends. Germline V CDR1 and CDR2: DFQATT, SNEGSKA (reference sequence). This CDR3 has 13 residues. CDR3 amino acids: CSASVGTRDTQYF. CDR3 sequence (DNA): TGCAGTGCTAGTGTAGGGACCCGGGATACGCAGTATTTT.

This clonotype was counted ten times or more. The chain links TRBV7-9 to TRBJ2-2, with D perhaps TRBD2 (5 bases). This CDR3 comprises 16 residues. Between the trimmed V and J ends, which lost 3 bases and 2 bases, there was a span of 13 bases. Germline assignment: CDR1 SEHNR and CDR2 FQNEAQ (reference sequence). The DNA for the CDR3 is TGTGCCAGCAGCTTGACGAGCGGAATAAACACCGGGGAGCTGTTTTTT. This sequence encodes CASSLTSGINTGELFF.

This clonotype has a handful of counts. CDR3 sequence reads: CASSPWGGGTQYF. In DNA form, the CDR3 reads TGTGCCAGCAGTCCCTGGGGCGGGGGTACGCAGTATTTT. The rearrangement links TRBV12-3 or TRBV12-4 to TRBJ2-3; 7 bases are shared with TRBD2. Germline trimming cut 5 bases from V and 8 bases from J; bases unmatched to any gene: 7. The CDR3 runs to 13 residues.

The gene calls are TRBV11-2 and TRBJ2-1; 10 nucleotides agree with TRBD1. CDR3 size: 16 residues. Germline trimming cut 5 bases from V and 7 bases from J; bases unmatched to any gene: 11. CDR1 is SGHAT and CDR2 is FQNNGV in the germline V gene. The CDR3 is CASSLPLGTGANEQFF. The CDR3 nucleotides are TGTGCCAGCAGCCTACCCCTTGGGACAGGGGCAAATGAGCAGTTCTTC.

This clonotype has a handful of counts. The chain links TRBV24-1 to TRBJ1-1; 10 bases are a match to TRBD1. The V segment lost 4 bases and the J segment 11 bases; nucleotides outside the gene matches: 9. The length of the CDR3 is 14 residues. The V gene's germline CDR1 is KGHDR and CDR2 SFDVKD. The CDR3 sequence: CATSEPGTGAGAFF. CDR3 coding DNA: TGTGCCACCAGTGAACCCGGGACAGGGGCGGGGGCTTTCTTT.